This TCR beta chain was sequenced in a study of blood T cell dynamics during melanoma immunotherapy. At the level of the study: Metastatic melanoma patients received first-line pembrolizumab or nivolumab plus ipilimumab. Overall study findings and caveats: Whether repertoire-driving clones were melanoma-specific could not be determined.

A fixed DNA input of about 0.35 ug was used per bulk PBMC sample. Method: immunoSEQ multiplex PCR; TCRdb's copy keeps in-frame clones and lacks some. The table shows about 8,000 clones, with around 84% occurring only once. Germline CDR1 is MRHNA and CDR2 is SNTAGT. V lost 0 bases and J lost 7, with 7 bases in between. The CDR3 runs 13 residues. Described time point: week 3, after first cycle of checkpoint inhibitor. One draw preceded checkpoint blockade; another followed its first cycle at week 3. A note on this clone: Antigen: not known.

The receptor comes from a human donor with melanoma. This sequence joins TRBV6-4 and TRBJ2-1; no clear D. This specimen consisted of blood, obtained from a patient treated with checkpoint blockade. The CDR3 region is CASSDSIGNEQFF. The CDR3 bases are TGTGCCAGCAGTGACTCGATAGGGAATGAGCAGTTCTTC.